This is a list of T cell receptor beta chains from one sample in a study of T cells after yellow fever vaccination. TCRdb redid the calling of the 5' RACE reads with MiXCR, one entry per CDR3 protein. Here the sample spans 300,000 to 450,000 distinct CDR3 sequences, approximately 5.7% being singletons. The material was PBMCs, obtained 5 days after the yellow fever booster vaccination. All receptors come from a man younger than 45 who received the YFV17D yellow fever vaccine. CDR3s include the opening cysteine and the closing phenylalanine or tryptophan. The D gene is left open where the match is weak. Only part of the rows carry a size: once, few, many, or a class if the clone is expanded.

CDR3 | DNA | size | J | D | V
CAISEQGPDTQYF | TGTGCCATCAGTGAGCAGGGTCCCGATACGCAGTATTTT | . | TRBJ2-3 | . | TRBV10-3
CASSPVLGHLYNEQFF | TGTGCCAGCAGCCCAGTCTTGGGCCACCTATACAATGAGCAGTTCTTC | many | TRBJ2-1 | . | TRBV7-9
CASSLPGQGHYEQYF | TGCGCCAGCAGCTTGCCGGGACAGGGTCACTACGAGCAGTACTTC | many | TRBJ2-7 | TRBD1 | TRBV5-1
CASSQGAVGGGGTDTQYF | TGCGCCAGCAGCCAAGGGGCTGTGGGCGGGGGGGGCACAGATACGCAGTATTTT | few | TRBJ2-3 | TRBD2 | TRBV4-1
CASSLVTGESNQPQHF | TGTGCCAGCAGCTTAGTAACGGGAGAGAGCAATCAGCCCCAGCATTTT | many | TRBJ1-5 | . | TRBV7-8
CASRGDFREGNTIYF | TGTGCCAGCAGGGGGGACTTCCGGGAGGGAAACACCATATATTTT | few | TRBJ1-3 | . | TRBV12-3/TRBV12-4
CSAKQENLYEQYF | TGCAGTGCGAAACAGGAAAATCTTTACGAGCAGTACTTC | many | TRBJ2-7 | . | TRBV20-1
CASTLPGVGTQYF | TGTGCCAGCACCCTTCCTGGGGTAGGGACGCAGTATTTT | few | TRBJ2-3 | . | TRBV7-2
CSAGKGLAHEQFF | TGCAGTGCTGGGAAGGGACTCGCGCATGAGCAGTTCTTC | few | TRBJ2-1 | . | TRBV20-1
CSASRGLAEIFQETQYF | TGCAGTGCTAGTCGTGGACTAGCGGAGATCTTCCAAGAGACCCAGTACTTC | many | TRBJ2-5 | TRBD2 | TRBV20-1